These 10 T cell receptor beta chains came from one sample sequenced in a study of kidney transplant recipient with SARS-CoV-2 infection. TCRdb used MiXCR to reprocess the reads, holding one entry per CDR3 protein. In the table there are 200,000 to 300,000 distinct CDR3 sequences, less than 35% of which are singletons. Source: a blood sample, taken at baseline and on day 111 from a kidney transplant recipient. All receptors derive from a male patient aged 30 to 40 who had COVID-19 and was a kidney transplant recipient. Some T cells may possibly be graft donor cells.

This clonotype was seen repeatedly, ten times or more. This chain links TRBV27 with TRBJ1-5, with TRBD1 as a possible D gene (5 bases). With 3 bases removed from V and 6 bases from J, the gap between germline ends came to 9 bases. The CDR3 spans 13 residues. Looked up from germline, CDR1 is MNHEY and CDR2 is SMNVEV (reference sequence). This CDR3 reads CASSFAGRQPQHF. CDR3 nucleotides: TGTGCCAGCAGTTTCGCAGGGCGTCAGCCCCAGCATTTT.

This clonotype was counted a few times. This sequence joins TRBV21-1 and TRBJ2-1; TRBD1 is the table's D call, not checked against the DNA. TRBV21-1 is an annotated pseudogene. The CDR3 consists of 15 residues. CDR3 sequence: CASSAREVLGQGKFF. The CDR3 DNA follows: TGTGCCAGCAGCGCACGCGAAGTCCTGGGACAGGGAAAGTTCTTC.

Concerning this clonotype: A read error is possible here, since a much larger clone lies one base away. This rearrangement joins TRBV12-5 to TRBJ2-7; perhaps TRBD1 as D (6 bases). V lost 8 bases, J lost 2 bases, and 19 bases lay in between. The CDR3 covers 15 residues. Germline CDR1 is LGHNT and CDR2 is FRNRAP. CDR3 amino acids: CASRTAPGITYEQYF. The DNA for the CDR3 is TGTGCTAGTAGGACAGCGCCCGGGATCACCTACGAGCAGTACTTC.

This clonotype has at least ten counts. The chain uses TRBV11-3 and TRBJ1-2; D gene ambiguous. The CDR3 contains 17 residues. CDR1 and CDR2 (germline): SGHNT, YENEEA. The V gene lost 5 bases and the J gene lost 4 bases, with 23 bases spanning the gap. The CDR3 nucleotides are TGTGCCAGCAGCCAGCCTAACGATCTCGGAAAGACCTATGGCTACACCTTC. Its protein product is CASSQPNDLGKTYGYTF.

This clonotype was observed many times. The chain employs TRBV18 and TRBJ2-4, with TRBD1 matching over 7 bases. Germline lookup yields CDR1 KGHSH and CDR2 LQKENI. This CDR3 is built from 12 residues. Trimming took 3 bases from V and 15 from J; bases not matched to a gene: 8. The CDR3 spells CASSPADRHPYF. CDR3 nucleotide sequence: TGTGCCAGCTCACCCGCGGACAGGCACCCGTACTTC.

This clonotype was counted at least ten times. The J gene is TRBJ1-2, the V gene TRBV6-2 or TRBV6-3; D ambiguous. Deletions cut 5 bases from V and 4 bases from J, with 23 bases between. The CDR3 consists of 17 residues. The germline V gene encodes CDR1 MNHEY and CDR2 SVGEGT. The CDR3 loop is CASSGNVCIGKTYGYTF. The CDR3 bases are TGTGCCAGCAGTGGGAATGTCTGCATCGGAAAGACCTATGGCTACACCTTC.

This clonotype was detected many times. The chain combines TRBV9 with TRBJ1-2; no firm D call. The length of the CDR3 is 16 residues. V dropped 5 bases and J dropped 4 bases, with 21 bases sitting between them. The germline CDR1 and CDR2 sequences are SGDLS and YYNGEE. CDR3 residues: CASSAWYSRKTYGYTF. In nucleotides, the CDR3 is TGTGCCAGCAGTGCCTGGTACTCAAGAAAGACCTATGGCTACACCTTC.

In its sample, this clonotype was seen many times. The V call is TRBV29-1, the J call TRBJ1-4; D ambiguous. With 2 bases removed from V and 6 bases from J, the gap between germline ends came to 13 bases. Per the germline V gene, CDR1 is SQVTM and CDR2 is ANQGSEA. The CDR3 loop spans 14 amino acids. The CDR3 bases are TGCAGCGTTGAATGGCCACCGCGGGATGAAAAACTGTTTTTT. This sequence encodes CSVEWPPRDEKLFF.

For this clonotype: Given a much more abundant clone one base away, this may be a read error. The CDR3 does not end in the conserved phenylalanine or tryptophan, so this is likely a read error. As DNA, the CDR3 is TGTGCCAGCAGCGTAGGTGGCAGGGCAAACACTGAAGCTTTCCTT. Translated: CASSVGGRANTEAFL. The chain is built from TRBV9 and TRBJ1-1; perhaps TRBD1 as D (5 bases). Germline CDR1 and CDR2: SGDLS and YYNGEE. The CDR3 has 15 residues. Trimming shortened V by 0 bases and J by 2 bases, and 11 bases separated the two germline ends.

This clonotype showed up many times. The V gene is TRBV15, the J gene TRBJ1-2; D is possibly TRBD1 (5 bases). The V end was cut by 4 bases, the J end by 0 bases, with 15 bases between. Germline V gene sequence: CDR1 LNHNV, CDR2 YYDKDF (reference sequence). The CDR3 is 16 residues long. In nucleotides, the CDR3 is TGTGCCACCAGCAAACCACCCGCGGGACCTAACTATGGCTACACCTTC. Amino acid sequence: CATSKPPAGPNYGYTF.